This T cell receptor beta chain originates from a study of breast tumors, draining lymph nodes, adjacent tissues. Whole-study findings and limits: Tumor and nontumor repertoires were significantly more similar in luminal-like than in basal-like breast cancer. Compared with lymph nodes, tumors were less diverse; compared with nontumor tissue, more.

Breast cancer patients provided tissue from their axillary draining lymph nodes. This CDR3 region has 15 residues. Germline values: CDR1 SGHRS, CDR2 YFSETQ. The germline V and J ends were trimmed by 4 bases and 5 bases, with 16 bases remaining between them. One entry per CDR3 protein results from TCRdb running MiXCR on the multiplex PCR reads. This sample has around 110,000 distinct CDR3 sequences, with more than 30% found just once. This clonotype occurred many times. The antigen is unknown. The sequencing sample was made of axillary lymph node tissue. The sequence was obtained from a female donor with breast cancer. Some clones in this sample may be carry-over from other donors' samples. The genes are TRBV5-1 and TRBJ2-1; D uncertain. The CDR3 region has the DNA TGCGCCAGCAGCCAACCAAGGGCAGTGGACAATGAGCAGTTCTTC. Translating it yields CASSQPRAVDNEQFF.